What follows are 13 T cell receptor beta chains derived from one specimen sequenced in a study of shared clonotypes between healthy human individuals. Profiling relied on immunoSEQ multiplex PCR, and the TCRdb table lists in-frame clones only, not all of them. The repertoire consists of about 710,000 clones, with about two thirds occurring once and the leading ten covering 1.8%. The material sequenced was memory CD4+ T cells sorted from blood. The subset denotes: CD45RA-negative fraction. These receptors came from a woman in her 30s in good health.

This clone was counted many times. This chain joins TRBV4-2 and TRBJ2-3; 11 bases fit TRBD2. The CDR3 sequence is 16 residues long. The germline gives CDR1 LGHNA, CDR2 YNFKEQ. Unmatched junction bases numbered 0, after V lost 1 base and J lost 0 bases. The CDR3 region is CASSQGTSGSTDTQYF. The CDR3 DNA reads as TGTGCCAGCAGCCAAGGGACTAGCGGGAGCACAGATACGCAGTATTTT.

The CDR3 region is CASRRTESRRGYTF. The CDR3 DNA sequence: TGTGCCAGCAGGAGGACGGAATCACGGCGGGGCTACACCTTC. The chain links TRBV2 to TRBJ1-2, with D unclear. Trimming stripped 6 bases from V and 8 bases from J, with 19 bases between. Germline values: CDR1 SNHLY, CDR2 FYNNEI. There are 14 residues in the CDR3.

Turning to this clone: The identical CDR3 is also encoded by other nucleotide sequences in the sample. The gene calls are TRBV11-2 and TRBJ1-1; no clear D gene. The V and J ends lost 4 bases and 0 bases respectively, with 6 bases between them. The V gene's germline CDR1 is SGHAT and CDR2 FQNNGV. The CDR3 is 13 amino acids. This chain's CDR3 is CASSSQMNTEAFF. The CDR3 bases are TGTGCCAGCAGCTCTCAGATGAACACTGAAGCTTTCTTT.

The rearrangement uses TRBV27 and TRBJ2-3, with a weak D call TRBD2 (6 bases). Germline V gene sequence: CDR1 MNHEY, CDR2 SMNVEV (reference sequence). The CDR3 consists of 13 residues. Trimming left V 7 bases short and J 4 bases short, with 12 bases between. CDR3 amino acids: CASKVTGADTQYF. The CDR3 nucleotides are TGTGCCAGCAAAGTTACGGGAGCAGATACGCAGTATTTT.

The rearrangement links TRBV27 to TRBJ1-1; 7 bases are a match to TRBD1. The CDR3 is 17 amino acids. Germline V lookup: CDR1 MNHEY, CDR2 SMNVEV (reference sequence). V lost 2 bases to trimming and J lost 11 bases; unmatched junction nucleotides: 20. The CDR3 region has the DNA TGTGCCAGCAGTTTAGGTGTAATAAAGACAGGGTATATCCGGGCTTTCTTT. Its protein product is CASSLGVIKTGYIRAFF.

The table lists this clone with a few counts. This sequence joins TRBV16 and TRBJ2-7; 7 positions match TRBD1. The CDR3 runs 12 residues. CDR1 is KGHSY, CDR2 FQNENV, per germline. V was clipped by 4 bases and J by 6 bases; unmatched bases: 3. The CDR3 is CASSRSGGEQYF. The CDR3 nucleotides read TGTGCCAGCAGCCGGTCAGGGGGCGAGCAGTACTTC.

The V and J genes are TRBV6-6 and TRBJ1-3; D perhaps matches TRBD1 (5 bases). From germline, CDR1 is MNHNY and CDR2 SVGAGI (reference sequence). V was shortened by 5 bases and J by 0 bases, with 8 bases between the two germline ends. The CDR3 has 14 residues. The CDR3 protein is CASSHRSSGNTIYF. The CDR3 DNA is TGTGCCAGCAGTCACAGGAGCTCTGGAAACACCATATATTTT.

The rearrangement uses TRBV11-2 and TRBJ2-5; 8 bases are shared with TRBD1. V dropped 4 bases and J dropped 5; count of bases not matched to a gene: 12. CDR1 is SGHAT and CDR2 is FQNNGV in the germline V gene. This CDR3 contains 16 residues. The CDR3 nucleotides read TGTGCCAGCAGCTCTCAACCCCAGGGGGCGGGGGAGACCCAGTACTTC. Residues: CASSSQPQGAGETQYF.

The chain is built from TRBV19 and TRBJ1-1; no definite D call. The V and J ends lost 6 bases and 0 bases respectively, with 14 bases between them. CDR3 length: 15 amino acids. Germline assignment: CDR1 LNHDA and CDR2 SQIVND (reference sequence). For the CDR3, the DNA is TGTGCCAGTAGAGGCCGTTCAGTCATGAACACTGAAGCTTTCTTT. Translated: CASRGRSVMNTEAFF.

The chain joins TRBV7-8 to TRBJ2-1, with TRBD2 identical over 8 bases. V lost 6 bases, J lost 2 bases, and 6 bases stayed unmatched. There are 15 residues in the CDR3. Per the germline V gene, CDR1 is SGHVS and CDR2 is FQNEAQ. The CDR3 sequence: CASSPSGRTYNEQFF. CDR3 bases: TGTGCCAGCAGTCCGAGCGGGAGAACCTACAATGAGCAGTTCTTC.

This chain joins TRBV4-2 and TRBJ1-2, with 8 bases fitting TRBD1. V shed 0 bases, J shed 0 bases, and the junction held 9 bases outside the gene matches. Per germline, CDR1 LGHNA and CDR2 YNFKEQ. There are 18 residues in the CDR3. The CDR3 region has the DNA TGTGCCAGCAGCCAAGATGCGGCCAGGGGGCTTTCTAACTATGGCTACACCTTC. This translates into CASSQDAARGLSNYGYTF.

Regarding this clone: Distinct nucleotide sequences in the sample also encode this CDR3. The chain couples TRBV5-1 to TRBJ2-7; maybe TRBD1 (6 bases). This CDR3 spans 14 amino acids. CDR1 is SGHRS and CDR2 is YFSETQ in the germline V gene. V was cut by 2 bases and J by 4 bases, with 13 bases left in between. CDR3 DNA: TGCGCCAGCAGCTTAGGGGGACGATCATACGAGCAGTACTTC. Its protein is CASSLGGRSYEQYF.

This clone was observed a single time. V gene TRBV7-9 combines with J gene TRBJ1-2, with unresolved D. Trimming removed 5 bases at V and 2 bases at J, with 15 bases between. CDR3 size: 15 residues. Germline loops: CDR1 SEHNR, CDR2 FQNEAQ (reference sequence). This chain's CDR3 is CASSTGEKTNYGYTF. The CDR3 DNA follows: TGTGCCAGCAGCACCGGGGAGAAGACAAACTATGGCTACACCTTC.